This TCR beta chain was captured in a study of cytomegalovirus exposure and HLA in healthy donors listed by TCRdb under 2017. About the study as a whole: An earlier analysis of 587 of the donors reported approximately 260 Gb of sequence data and 90 million to 120 million unique TCR beta sequences obtained from 180 million or so T cells. About 300 gigabases of sequencing data and tens of millions of unique TCR sequences were included in an early release covering about 700 HLA-typed donors. Among the roughly 400 genotyped donors, 75% to 90% belonged to the genetic ancestry cluster associated with self-reported Caucasian donors. The aim of the study was to test whether cataloging public T cell receptors could identify signatures of past pathogen exposure. The T cell repertoires of some 700 subjects were profiled by immunosequencing and related to cytomegalovirus serostatus. A separate validation cohort of over a hundred different subjects was used in addition to the roughly 700-subject first cohort. To predict cytomegalovirus infection status, the study combined high-throughput TCR immunosequencing, statistical association of individual TCRs with disease status, and machine learning. A later analysis re-examined previously published TCR beta repertoires from about 700 donors and added high-resolution HLA genotyping to investigate patterns of TCR occurrence. Rather than using new phenotypic data, the later analysis identified candidate immune exposures from TCR beta sequences and from how often those sequences occurred across donors. An earlier analysis of several hundred of the donors applied high-throughput TCR beta sequencing to assess whether each TCR beta V gene segment acted as functional or pseudogenic. Donor age, sex, ethnicity and CMV serostatus were collected together with the repertoire data. In a later genetic analysis, genome-wide SNP genotypes for about 55% of the roughly 670 donors were used, and that subset was treated as a discovery cohort. Every repertoire in the discovery cohort had been generated on one and the same sequencing platform. Both class I and class II loci were covered by HLA typing, at four-digit resolution. Typing coverage differed by locus: A, B, C, DRB1 and DQB1 were typed in roughly 620-630 donors, DQA1 in 500 to 550, DPA1 in roughly 590, and DPB1 in 450 to 480. Four to six DR-DQ haplotypes were handled as single units for association and clustering, since linkage in the cohort was strong. Among a few hundred genotyped donors of the cohort, an average of 235,054 unique TCR beta nucleotide sequences were sequenced per donor, 15% to 20% of them non-productive.

Details on this clone: There is no known antigen for this receptor. Per-nucleotide qualities are absent, and no much larger clonotype sits a single base away.

Receptor libraries were prepared by the immunoSEQ multiplex PCR assay. A mixture of 60 forward primers for TCR Vbeta segments and 13 reverse primers for TCR Jbeta segments was used in the multiplex PCR. The CDR3 region of rearranged TCR beta genes was amplified from genomic DNA by a multiplex PCR assay. The amplified TCR beta libraries were sequenced on the Illumina HiSeq System as 87-base-pair reads. The study's own analysis went as follows. A later analysis tallied 75 million to 95 million unique TCR beta chains across the 700 or so repertoires, and approximately 12 million of those chains were shared by two or more donors. To remove PCR and sequencing errors, raw reads were error-corrected and collapsed into unique sequences using a nearest-neighbor algorithm that merged closely related sequences. V, D and J gene segments were assigned by aligning CDR3 sequences to IMGT reference sequences. For a sequence to be retained, a match of at least six nucleotides was required to both a V gene segment and a J gene segment. A rearrangement counted as productive if the CDR3 had no stop codons and remained in frame with V and J, and every other rearrangement counted as non-productive. Following IMGT convention, CDR3 was defined as the stretch from the second conserved V-encoded cysteine to the conserved J-encoded phenylalanine. In an earlier analysis of 500 to 650 of the donors, sequences lacking an unambiguous match to a single V gene segment were excluded. In an earlier analysis of roughly 500 of the donors, V segments were called functional above 56.7% productive rearrangements and were called segregating when the between-donor standard deviation exceeded 5%. A statistical classification framework was built for diagnosing cytomegalovirus status from the catalog of TCR beta chain sequences. In a later analysis, V and J genes were assigned by comparing TCR nucleotide sequences against IMGT/GENE-DB human TR gene sequences. The TCRdist pipeline was used in a later analysis to assign CDR3 sequences and most-parsimonious VDJ recombination scenarios. In a later analysis, every TCR beta chain was defined by the combination of its CDR3 amino acid sequence and its V-gene family, and reads without a unique V-gene family were dropped. A later analysis removed 592 highly shared, low-generation-probability nucleotide sequences to deal with suspected cross-contamination and a sequencing artifact. For each public chain, a later analysis derived a clonal expansion index from normalized ranks of inferred template counts within each repertoire. In a later analysis, generation probabilities were computed with a VDJ recombination model fitted to out-of-frame rearrangements, and the resulting probabilities were checked against IGoR. Hypergeometric tests were used in a later analysis to score TCR-TCR, TCR-HLA and TCR-CMV co-occurrence, with a repertoire-size bias correction applied to the TCR pairs. To estimate false discovery rates, a later analysis permuted the HLA or CMV assignments 20 times. In a later analysis, co-occurring TCRs were grouped with DBSCAN, and TCRdist sequence similarity was added when clustering was performed within HLA-allele-positive subsets. Repertoires with fewer than 30,000 or more than 120,000 public chains were left out of co-occurrence clustering, as were five repertoires with anomalous nucleotide sharing. Not all clones reach the TCRdb copy of this immuneACCESS table, which keeps in-frame sequences only. Checked studies attribute under half of the gap to unresolved V genes and leave the rest unexplained. D and trimming were read from the DNA, whereas the V and J calls and clone size are those reported in that table. The sample profile shows fewer than 200,000 clones; 68% of them were found once. 3.5% to 5% of the sample lies in the top ten.

The cohort was made up of hundreds of healthy bone marrow donors. Cohort members were all nominally healthy when sampled, although unrecorded immune exposures were likely present. The donor was CMV seropositive and belonged to the group of over 250 seropositive cohort members. Every donor gave a peripheral blood sample, and the peripheral blood mononuclear cells from that sample were used for TCR beta sequencing. Genomic DNA was extracted from the blood cell samples with the Qiagen DNeasy Blood Extraction Kit. Beyond this particular receptor, the publication reports: This cohort had only TCR beta chains sequenced, and the lack of alpha or paired-chain data limited which features could be detected. In vitro tests confirmed that a few of the cytomegalovirus-associated TCR beta chains recognize cytomegalovirus antigens. CMV serostatus was the only immune exposure information available for the cohort. The sequencing pipeline was judged likely to have produced a cluster of highly shared sequence variants as a technical artifact. A total of fewer than 200 TCR beta chains were listed by the study as associated with cytomegalovirus. Because the 87-base-pair reads could not distinguish some IMGT-functional V segments, including TRBV6-2 and TRBV6-3, those segments were excluded. Linkage disequilibrium might explain the correlated functional status among segregating V segments, but an unknown experimental factor could not be ruled out. The classifier was reported to diagnose cytomegalovirus status with high specificity and sensitivity in both the original and validation cohorts. Assigning TCR associations to individual alleles was difficult when HLA alleles, especially DR and DQ, strongly co-occurred. In a later analysis, several top co-occurrence clusters were reported to appear linked to parvovirus B19, influenza, CMV and Epstein-Barr virus. Most TCR sequences were observed very rarely across donors, whereas some public TCRs were present in many individuals. It was suggested by the authors that the approach could potentially be generalized to other disease states and immunological phenotypes. V-gene and J-gene trimming of TCR beta chains was associated with a missense DCLRE1C variant in a later genetic analysis, and the association was replicated in an independent cohort. A later genetic analysis reported fewer N-insertions in productive TCRs among donors in an Asian-associated ancestry cluster than the 666-donor mean. Sequencing depth was assumed to be roughly uniform across donors in the presence/absence analyses, though that assumption may not hold. In a later analysis, over 15,000 TCR beta sequences were associated with specific HLA alleles at a false discovery rate of 0.05. In a later analysis, TCR association rates were found to vary across HLA loci, with the most associated TCRs seen for DRB1 alleles and the fewest for HLA-C alleles. Some 15 rarely observed V segments, including chromosome 9 orphons, were excluded from the earlier analysis of just under 600 of the donors because counts were too low. According to a later analysis, most CMV-associated TCR beta chains appeared to be HLA-restricted, and the HLA associations seemed to be driven largely by CMV exposure. Because HLA typing was missing for some donors at each locus, association tests included only the typed subset. A further reported finding was that TCR beta sequences accurately predicted the HLA-A and HLA-B alleles for most subjects in the first cohort. Broadly in line with IMGT annotations, most TCR beta V segments showed up in productive rearrangements about 87% or about 30% of the time in an earlier analysis of some 590 of the donors. In a later analysis, HLA-associated TCR beta chains showed more clonal expansion and lower generation probabilities than non-associated chains that were equally common.

The CDR3, from cysteine to phenylalanine, totals 19 residues. The kept DNA is CDR3 alone, 57 bases in frame from the first base. This TCR was sampled from a young woman in good health and CMV-seropositive. Material for sequencing was PBMCs. The rearrangement combines TRBV21-1 with TRBJ1-2; the DNA was not used to check the table's D call, TRBD1. TRBV21-1 is a pseudogene locus. This receptor has the CDR3 CASSNPDRGPRIFIYGYTF. DNA sequence: TGTGCCAGCAGCAATCCGGATAGGGGGCCACGCATTTTTATCTATGGCTACACCTTC.